Below, 2 T cell receptor beta chains from the same sample are listed, as sequenced in a study of beta chain features in type 1 diabetes. Expressed TCRB transcripts got sequenced, as all isolated RNA was reverse transcribed. Profiling relied on immunoSEQ multiplex PCR, and the TCRdb table lists in-frame clones only, not all of them. The table has some 200,000 clones, 9.5% to 13% seen once; the top ten hold 1% to 1.5%. Sequences were obtained from central memory CD4+ T cells from blood. These receptors were collected from a man in his late teens or twenties in good health.

The table lists this clone with a few counts. The V and J genes are TRBV2 and TRBJ1-1; D is unresolved. The V and J ends lost 6 bases and 1 base respectively, with 9 bases between them. The CDR3 has 13 amino acids. Germline assignment: CDR1 SNHLY and CDR2 FYNNEI. The CDR3 reads CASSRSENTEAFF. The CDR3 DNA reads TGTGCCAGCAGCAGGTCTGAGAACACTGAAGCTTTCTTT.

Here the CDR3 DNA reads TGCAGTGCTAGAGGAAGGGTCGAGCAGTACTTC. It translates to CSARGRVEQYF. The J gene is TRBJ2-7, the V gene TRBV20-1; no reliable D call. Germline CDR1 reads DFQATT; CDR2 reads SNEGSKA (reference sequence). The CDR3 runs 11 residues. V lost 1 base and J lost 6, with 7 bases in between.